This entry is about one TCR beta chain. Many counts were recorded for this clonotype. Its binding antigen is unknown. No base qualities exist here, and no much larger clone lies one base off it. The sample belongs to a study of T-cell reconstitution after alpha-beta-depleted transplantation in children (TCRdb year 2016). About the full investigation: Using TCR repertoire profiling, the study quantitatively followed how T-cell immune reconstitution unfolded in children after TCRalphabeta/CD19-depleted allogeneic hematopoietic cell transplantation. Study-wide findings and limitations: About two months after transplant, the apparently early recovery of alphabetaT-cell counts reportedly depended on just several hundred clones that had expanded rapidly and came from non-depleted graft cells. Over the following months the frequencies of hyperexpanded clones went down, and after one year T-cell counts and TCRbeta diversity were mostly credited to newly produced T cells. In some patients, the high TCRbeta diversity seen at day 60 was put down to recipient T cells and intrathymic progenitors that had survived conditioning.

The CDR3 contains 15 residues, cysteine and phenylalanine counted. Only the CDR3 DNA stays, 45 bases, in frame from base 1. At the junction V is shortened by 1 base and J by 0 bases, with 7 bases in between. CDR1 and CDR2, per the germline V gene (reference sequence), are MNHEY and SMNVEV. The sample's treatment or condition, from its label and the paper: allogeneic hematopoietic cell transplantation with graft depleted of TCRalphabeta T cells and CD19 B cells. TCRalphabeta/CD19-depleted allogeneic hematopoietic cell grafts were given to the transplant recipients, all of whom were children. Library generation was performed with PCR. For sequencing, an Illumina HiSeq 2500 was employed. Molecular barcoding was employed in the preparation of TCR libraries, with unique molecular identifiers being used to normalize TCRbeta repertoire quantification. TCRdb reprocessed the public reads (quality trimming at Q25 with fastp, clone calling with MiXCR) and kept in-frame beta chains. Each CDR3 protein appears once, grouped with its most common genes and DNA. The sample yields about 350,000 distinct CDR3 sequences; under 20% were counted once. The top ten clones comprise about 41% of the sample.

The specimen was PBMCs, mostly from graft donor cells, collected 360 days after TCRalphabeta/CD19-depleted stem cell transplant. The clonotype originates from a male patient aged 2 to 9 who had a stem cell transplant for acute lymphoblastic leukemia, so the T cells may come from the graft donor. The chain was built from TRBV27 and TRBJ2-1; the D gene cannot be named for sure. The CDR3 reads CASSLYPSSYNEQFF. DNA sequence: TGTGCCAGCAGTTTATACCCCAGCTCCTACAATGAGCAGTTCTTC.